The clone carrying this T cell receptor (beta chain) was picked up a small number of times. The junction had 11 bases not matched to a gene; V was cut back by 1 base and J by 5 bases. Germline values: CDR1 SGHKS, CDR2 YYEKEE (reference sequence). This CDR3 has 17 amino acids. Transcripts of RNA were the source for amplifying TCR beta CDR3 regions. After a first-round RT-PCR with HTBI primers, a second-round multiplex PCR was run. TCRdb reanalysed the multiplex PCR reads using MiXCR and keeps one entry per CDR3 protein. The sample shows around 1,200,000 distinct CDR3 sequences, less than 45% of them seen only once. This record belongs to a study of Graves' ophthalmopathy and Graves' hyperthyroidism.

The receptor was isolated from an adult man with Graves' hyperthyroidism. This rearrangement joins TRBV5-5 to TRBJ2-7; 11 bases are shared with TRBD2. The sample comprised peripheral blood or thyroid tissue (not recorded which). CDR3 region: CASSLRLAGGLGNEQYF. The CDR3, as DNA: TGTGCCAGCAGCTTGAGGCTAGCGGGAGGTCTCGGAAACGAGCAGTACTTC. Combining the CDR3 with reference TRBV5-5 and TRBJ2-7 gives the whole variable domain DAGVTQSPTHLIKTRGQQVTLRCSPISGHKSVSWYQQVLGQGPQFIFQYYEKEERGRGNFPDRFSARQFPNYSSELNVNALLLGDSALYLCASSLRLAGGLGNEQYFGPGTRLTVT.